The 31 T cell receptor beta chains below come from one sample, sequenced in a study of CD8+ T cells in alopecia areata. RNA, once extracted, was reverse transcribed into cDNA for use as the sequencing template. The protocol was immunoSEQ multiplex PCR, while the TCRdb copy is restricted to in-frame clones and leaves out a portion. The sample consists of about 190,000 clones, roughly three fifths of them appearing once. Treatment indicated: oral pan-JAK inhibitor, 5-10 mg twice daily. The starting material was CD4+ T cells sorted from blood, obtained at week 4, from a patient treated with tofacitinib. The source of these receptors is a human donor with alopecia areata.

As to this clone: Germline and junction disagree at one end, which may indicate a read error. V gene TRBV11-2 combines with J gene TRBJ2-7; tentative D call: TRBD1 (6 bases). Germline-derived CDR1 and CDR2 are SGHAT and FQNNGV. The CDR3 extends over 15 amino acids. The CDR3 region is CASSVDGTLSYEQYF. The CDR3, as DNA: TGTGCCAGCAGCGTAGACGGGACACTCTCCTACGAGCAGTACTTC.

The CDR3 region is CASSATGVYGYTF. CDR3 nucleotide sequence: TGCGCCAGCAGTGCGACAGGGGTCTATGGCTACACCTTC. The chain combines TRBV10-2 with TRBJ1-2; 8 bases fit TRBD1. V was clipped by 4 bases and J by 4 bases; unmatched bases: 2. The length of the CDR3 is 13 residues. CDR1 WSHSY and CDR2 SAAADI come from the germline V gene.

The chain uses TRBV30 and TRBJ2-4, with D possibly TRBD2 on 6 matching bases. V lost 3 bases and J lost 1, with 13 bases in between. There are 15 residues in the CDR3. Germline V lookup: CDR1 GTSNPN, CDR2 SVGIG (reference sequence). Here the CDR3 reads CAWRAAGTAKNIQYF. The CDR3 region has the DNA TGTGCCTGGAGGGCGGCGGGGACCGCCAAAAACATTCAGTACTTC.

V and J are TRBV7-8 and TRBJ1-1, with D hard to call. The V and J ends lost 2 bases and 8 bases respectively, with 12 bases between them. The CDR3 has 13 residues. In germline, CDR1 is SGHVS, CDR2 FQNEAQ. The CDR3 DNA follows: TGTGCCAGCAGCTTATCTCCGGTGTCCGAAGCTTTCTTT. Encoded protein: CASSLSPVSEAFF.

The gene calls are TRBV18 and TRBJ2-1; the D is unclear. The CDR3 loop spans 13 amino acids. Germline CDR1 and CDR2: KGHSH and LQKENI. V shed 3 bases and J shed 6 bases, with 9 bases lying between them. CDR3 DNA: TGTGCCAGCTCACCCCCGACCCGCAATGAGCAGTTCTTC. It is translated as CASSPPTRNEQFF.

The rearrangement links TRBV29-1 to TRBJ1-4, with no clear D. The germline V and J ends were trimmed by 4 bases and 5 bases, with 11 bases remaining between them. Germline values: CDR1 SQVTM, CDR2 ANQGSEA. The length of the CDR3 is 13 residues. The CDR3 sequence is CSVVAQMNEKLFF. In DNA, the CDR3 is TGCAGCGTTGTAGCGCAGATGAATGAAAAACTGTTTTTT.

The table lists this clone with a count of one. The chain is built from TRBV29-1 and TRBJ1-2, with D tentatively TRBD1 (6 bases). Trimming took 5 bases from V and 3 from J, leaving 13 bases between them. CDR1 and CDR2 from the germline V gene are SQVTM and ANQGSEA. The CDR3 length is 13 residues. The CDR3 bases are TGCAGCGTTCAGACAGGACGGGACTATGGCTACACCTTC. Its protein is CSVQTGRDYGYTF. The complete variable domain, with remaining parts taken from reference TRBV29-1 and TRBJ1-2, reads SAVISQKPSRDICQRGTSLTIQCQVDSQVTMMFWYRQQPGQSLTLIATANQGSEATYESGFVIDKFPISRPNLTFSTLTVSNMSPEDSSIYLCSVQTGRDYGYTFGSGTRLTVV.

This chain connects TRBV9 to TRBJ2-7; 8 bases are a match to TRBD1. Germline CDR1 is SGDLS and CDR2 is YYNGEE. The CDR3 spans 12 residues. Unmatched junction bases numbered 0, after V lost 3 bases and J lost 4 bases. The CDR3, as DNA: TGTGCCAGCAGCGGACAGGGGTACGAGCAGTACTTC. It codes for CASSGQGYEQYF.

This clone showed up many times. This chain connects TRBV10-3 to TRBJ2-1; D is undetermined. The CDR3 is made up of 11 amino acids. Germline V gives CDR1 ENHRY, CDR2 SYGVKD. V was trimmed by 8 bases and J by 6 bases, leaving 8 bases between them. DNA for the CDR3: TGTGCCATCGAAGTTCGCAATGAGCAGTTCTTC. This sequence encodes CAIEVRNEQFF.

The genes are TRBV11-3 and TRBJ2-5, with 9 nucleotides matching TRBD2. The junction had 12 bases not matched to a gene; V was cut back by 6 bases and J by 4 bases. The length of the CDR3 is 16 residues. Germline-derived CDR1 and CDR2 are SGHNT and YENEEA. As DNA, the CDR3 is TGTGCCAGCAGTCCCCGGGGTAGCGGGAGTGGAGAGACCCAGTACTTC. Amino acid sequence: CASSPRGSGSGETQYF.

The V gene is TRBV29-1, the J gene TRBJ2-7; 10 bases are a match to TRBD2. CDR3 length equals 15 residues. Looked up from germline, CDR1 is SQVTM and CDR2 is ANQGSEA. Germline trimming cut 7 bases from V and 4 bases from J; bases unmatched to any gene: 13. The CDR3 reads CSGGFGSGRVYEQYF. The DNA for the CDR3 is TGCAGCGGGGGGTTCGGGAGCGGGAGGGTTTACGAGCAGTACTTC.

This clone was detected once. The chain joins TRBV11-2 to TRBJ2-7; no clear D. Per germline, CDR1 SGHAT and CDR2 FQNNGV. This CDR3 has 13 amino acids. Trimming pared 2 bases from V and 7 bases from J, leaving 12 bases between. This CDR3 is CASSLTRLSEQYF. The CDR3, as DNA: TGTGCCAGCAGCTTAACCCGCCTCTCGGAGCAGTACTTC. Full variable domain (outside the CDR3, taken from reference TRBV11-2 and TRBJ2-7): EAGVAQSPRYKIIEKRQSVAFWCNPISGHATLYWYQQILGQGPKLLIQFQNNGVVDDSQLPKDRFSAERLKGVDSTLKIQPAKLEDSAVYLCASSLTRLSEQYFGPGTRLTVT.

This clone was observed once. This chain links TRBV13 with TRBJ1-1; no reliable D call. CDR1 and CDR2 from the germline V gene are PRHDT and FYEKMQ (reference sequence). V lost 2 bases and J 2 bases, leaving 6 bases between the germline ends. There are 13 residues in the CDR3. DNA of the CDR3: TGTGCCAGCAGCTTAAGGCTCAACACTGAAGCTTTCTTT. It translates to CASSLRLNTEAFF.

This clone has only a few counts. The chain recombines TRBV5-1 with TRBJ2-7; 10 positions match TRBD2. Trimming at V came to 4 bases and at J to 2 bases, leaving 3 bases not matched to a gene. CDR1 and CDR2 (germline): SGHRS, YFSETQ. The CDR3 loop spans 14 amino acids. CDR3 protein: CASSLSGGTYEQYF. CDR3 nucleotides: TGCGCCAGCAGCCTTAGCGGGGGGACCTACGAGCAGTACTTC.

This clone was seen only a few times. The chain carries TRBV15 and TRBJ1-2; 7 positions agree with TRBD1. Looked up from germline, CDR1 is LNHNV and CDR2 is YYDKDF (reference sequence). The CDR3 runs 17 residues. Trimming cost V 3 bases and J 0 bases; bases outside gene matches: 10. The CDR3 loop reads CATSSPGQPNSNYGYTF. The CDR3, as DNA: TGTGCCACCAGCAGCCCGGGACAGCCTAACTCTAACTATGGCTACACCTTC.

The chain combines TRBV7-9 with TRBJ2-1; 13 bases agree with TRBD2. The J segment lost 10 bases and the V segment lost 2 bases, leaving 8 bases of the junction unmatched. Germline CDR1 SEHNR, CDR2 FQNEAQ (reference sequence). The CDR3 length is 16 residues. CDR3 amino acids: CASSLLSTSGRLEQFF. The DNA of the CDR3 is TGTGCCAGCAGCTTATTGTCGACTAGCGGGAGGTTAGAGCAGTTCTTC.

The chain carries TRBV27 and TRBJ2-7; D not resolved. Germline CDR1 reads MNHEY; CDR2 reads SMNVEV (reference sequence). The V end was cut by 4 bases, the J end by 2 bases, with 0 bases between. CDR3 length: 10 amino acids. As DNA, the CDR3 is TGTGCCAGCAGTTCCTACGAGCAGTACTTC. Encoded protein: CASSSYEQYF.

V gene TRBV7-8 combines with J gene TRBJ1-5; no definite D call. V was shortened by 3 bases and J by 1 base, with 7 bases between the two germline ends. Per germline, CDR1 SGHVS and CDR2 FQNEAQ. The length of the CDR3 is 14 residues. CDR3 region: CASSFRHSNQPQHF. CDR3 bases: TGTGCCAGCAGCTTCCGTCACAGCAATCAGCCCCAGCATTTT.

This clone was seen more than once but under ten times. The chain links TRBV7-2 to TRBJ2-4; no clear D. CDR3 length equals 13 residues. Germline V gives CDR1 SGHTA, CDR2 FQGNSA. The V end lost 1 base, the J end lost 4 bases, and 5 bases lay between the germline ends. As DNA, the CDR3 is TGTGCCAGCAGCTTAGACGTAAAAAACATTCAGTACTTC. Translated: CASSLDVKNIQYF.

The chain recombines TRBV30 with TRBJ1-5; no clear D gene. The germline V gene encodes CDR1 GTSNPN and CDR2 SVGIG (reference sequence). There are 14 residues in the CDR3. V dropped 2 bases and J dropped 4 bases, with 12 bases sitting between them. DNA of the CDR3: TGTGCCTGGAGTTTAACATGGCCGAATCAGCCCCAGCATTTT. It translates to CAWSLTWPNQPQHF.

Here the CDR3 DNA reads TGTGCCAGCAGTGAGAGGGGGGACACAGATACGCAGTATTTT. Its translation: CASSERGDTDTQYF. The rearrangement joins TRBV11-3 to TRBJ2-3; D might be TRBD1 or TRBD2, each matching 6 bases. Germline V gives CDR1 SGHNT, CDR2 YENEEA. V was pared by 6 bases and J by 2 bases, with 12 bases between. This CDR3 has 14 residues.

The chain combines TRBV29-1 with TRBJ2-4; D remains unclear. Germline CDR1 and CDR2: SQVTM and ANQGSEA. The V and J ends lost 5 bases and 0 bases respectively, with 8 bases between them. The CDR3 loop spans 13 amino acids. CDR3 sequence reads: CSVSQEAKNIQYF. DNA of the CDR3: TGCAGCGTTTCGCAGGAAGCCAAAAACATTCAGTACTTC.

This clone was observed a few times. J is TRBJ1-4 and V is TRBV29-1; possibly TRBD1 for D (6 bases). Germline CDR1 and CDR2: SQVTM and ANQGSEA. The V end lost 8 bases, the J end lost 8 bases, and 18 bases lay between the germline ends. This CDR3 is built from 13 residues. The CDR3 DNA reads TGCAGCACCAGGACAGCGGCGGGGGAAAAACTGTTTTTT. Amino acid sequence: CSTRTAAGEKLFF.

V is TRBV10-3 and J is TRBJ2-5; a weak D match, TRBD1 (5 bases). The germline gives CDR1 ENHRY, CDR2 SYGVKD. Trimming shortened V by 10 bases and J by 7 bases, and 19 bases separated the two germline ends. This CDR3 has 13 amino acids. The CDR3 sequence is CATRSGADGTQYF. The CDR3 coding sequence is TGTGCCACAAGGTCTGGGGCCGACGGGACCCAGTACTTC.

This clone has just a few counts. The DNA of the CDR3 is TGTGCCATCAGTGATACAGGAAACAATGAAAAACTGTTTTTT. Amino acid sequence: CAISDTGNNEKLFF. V and J are TRBV10-3 and TRBJ1-4; the D gene is possibly TRBD1 (5 bases). Germline-derived CDR1 and CDR2 are ENHRY and SYGVKD. V lost 3 bases, J lost 5 bases, and 10 bases lay in between. The length of the CDR3 is 14 residues.

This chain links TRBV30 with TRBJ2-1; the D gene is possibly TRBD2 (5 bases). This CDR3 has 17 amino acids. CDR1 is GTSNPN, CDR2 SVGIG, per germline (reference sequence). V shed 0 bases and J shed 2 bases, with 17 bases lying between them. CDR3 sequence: CAWSVGKASLPYNEQFF. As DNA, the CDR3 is TGTGCCTGGAGTGTAGGGAAGGCTAGCTTGCCCTACAATGAGCAGTTCTTC. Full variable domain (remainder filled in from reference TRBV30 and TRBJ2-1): SQTIHQWPATLVQPVGSPLSLECTVEGTSNPNLYWYRQAAGRGLQLLFYSVGIGQISSEVPQNLSASRPQDRQFILSSKKLLLSDSGFYLCAWSVGKASLPYNEQFFGPGTRLTVL.

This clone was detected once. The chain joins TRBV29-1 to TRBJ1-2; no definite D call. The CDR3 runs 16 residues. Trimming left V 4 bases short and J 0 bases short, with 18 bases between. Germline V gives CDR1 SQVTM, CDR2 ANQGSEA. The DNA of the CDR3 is TGCAGCGTTGGGATATCTTTGCCTCCAGCTAACTATGGCTACACCTTC. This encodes CSVGISLPPANYGYTF.

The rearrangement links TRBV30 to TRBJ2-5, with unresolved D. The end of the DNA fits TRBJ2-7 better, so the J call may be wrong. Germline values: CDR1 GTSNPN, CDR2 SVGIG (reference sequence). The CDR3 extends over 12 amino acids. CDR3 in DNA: TGTGCCTGGAGTGAGCATAGTCACGAGCAGTACTTC. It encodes CAWSEHSHEQYF.

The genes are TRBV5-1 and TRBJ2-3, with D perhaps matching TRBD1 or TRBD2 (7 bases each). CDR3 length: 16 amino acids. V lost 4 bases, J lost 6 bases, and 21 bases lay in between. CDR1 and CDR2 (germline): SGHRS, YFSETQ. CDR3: CASSGGGQPMADTQYF. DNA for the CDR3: TGCGCCAGCAGCGGCGGGGGACAGCCCATGGCGGATACGCAGTATTTT.

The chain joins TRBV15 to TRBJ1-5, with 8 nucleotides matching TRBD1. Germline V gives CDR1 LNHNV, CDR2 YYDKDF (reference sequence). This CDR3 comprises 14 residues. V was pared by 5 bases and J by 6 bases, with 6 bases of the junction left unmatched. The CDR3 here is CATSARQGSQPQHF. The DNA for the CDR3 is TGTGCCACCAGCGCCAGACAGGGGAGTCAGCCCCAGCATTTT.

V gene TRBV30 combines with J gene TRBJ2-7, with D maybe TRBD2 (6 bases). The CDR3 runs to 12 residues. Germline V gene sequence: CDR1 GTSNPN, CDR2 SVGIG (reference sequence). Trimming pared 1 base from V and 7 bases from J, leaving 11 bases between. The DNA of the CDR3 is TGTGCCTGGAGTGGGGCAGGGAGGGAGCAGTACTTC. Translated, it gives CAWSGAGREQYF.